This T cell receptor (beta chain) was recorded in a study of patients and donors after allogeneic stem cell transplantation. The CDR3 is 15 residues long. Trimming took off 4 bases at V and 0 bases at J, with 13 bases between the two ends. Germline V CDR1 and CDR2: SGHRS, YFSETQ. Each CDR3 protein is one row after TCRdb ran MiXCR on the RT-PCR reads. The data show 100,000 to 130,000 distinct CDR3 sequences, less than 45% seen once. The chain employs TRBV5-1 and TRBJ2-5, with no clear D. Sequencing input: blood, either unsorted or a sorted T cell fraction (not recorded which). The source of this sequence is a human donor who was either an allogeneic HSCT recipient or a stem cell or donor lymphocyte infusion donor (not recorded which). It is not recorded whose cells these are; they may come from a transplant donor. CDR3 bases: TGCGCCAGCAGCGGACCTGGACCGTACCAAGAGACCCAGTACTTC. Protein: CASSGPGPYQETQYF.